Listed below are T cell receptor beta chains from one sample, sequenced in a study of blood T cell repertoires in COVID-19. Some clones are missing from TCRdb's copy, which holds only in-frame ones; the method was immunoSEQ multiplex PCR. The sample yields about 210,000 clones, roughly 89% seen once. Sequenced sample: PBMCs or T cells enriched from blood (not recorded which). The receptors shown here come from a man aged 18 to 30 with acute COVID-19. CDR3s include the opening cysteine and the closing phenylalanine or tryptophan. The D gene is left open where the match is weak. Expanded clones are given a class, and other clones once, few, many or no size at all.

v_call,d_call,clone_size,j_call,cdr3_aa,cdr3_nt
TRBV7-8,.,.,TRBJ1-2,CASSLSVVRQARANYGYTF,TGTGCCAGCAGCTTATCGGTAGTTCGACAGGCCCGAGCTAACTATGGCTACACCTTC
TRBV10-2,TRBD1,.,TRBJ1-2,CASSEAVTGGGYTF,TGCGCCAGCAGTGAAGCTGTCACAGGGGGCGGCTACACCTTC
TRBV5-1,.,.,TRBJ2-7,CASSLGGGEQYF,TGCGCCAGCAGCTTAGGGGGGGGCGAGCAGTACTTC
TRBV7-8,.,.,TRBJ2-7,CASSLVAGLSYEQYF,TGTGCCAGCAGCTTAGTGGCAGGACTCTCCTACGAGCAGTACTTC
TRBV27,.,.,TRBJ2-2,CASSLNTIGELFF,TGTGCCAGCAGTTTAAACACCATCGGGGAGCTGTTTTTT
TRBV28,.,.,TRBJ1-1,CASSSGSTGITEAFF,TGTGCCAGCAGTTCGGGTTCTACAGGAATCACTGAAGCTTTCTTT
TRBV4-2,.,.,TRBJ1-2,CASSLEQGYGYTF,TGTGCCAGCAGCCTCGAACAGGGATATGGCTACACCTTC
TRBV21-1,.,.,TRBJ1-5,CASSSGLTGVSNQPQHF,TGTGCCAGCAGCAGCGGCTTAACAGGGGTCTCCAATCAGCCCCAGCATTTT
TRBV27,TRBD1,.,TRBJ2-1,CASSPLGQGLGNEQFF,TGTGCCAGCAGTCCACTGGGACAGGGTTTGGGCAATGAGCAGTTCTTC
TRBV6-1,.,.,TRBJ1-5,CASSGDPGYGGSNQPQHF,TGTGCCAGCAGTGGGGACCCAGGGTATGGGGGGAGCAATCAGCCCCAGCATTTT
TRBV30,.,few,TRBJ2-3,CAWSVVLGSTDTQYF,TGTGCCTGGAGTGTAGTCTTGGGCAGCACAGATACGCAGTATTTT
TRBV10-3,TRBD1,.,TRBJ2-1,CAISDRDRGPEEQFF,TGTGCCATCAGTGACCGGGACAGGGGACCTGAGGAGCAGTTCTTC
TRBV5-5,.,.,TRBJ2-1,CASSLRQDFYNEQFF,TGTGCCAGCAGCTTACGACAGGATTTCTACAATGAGCAGTTCTTC
TRBV10-2,.,once,TRBJ1-3,CASLGLSSGNTIYF,TGCGCCAGCTTGGGGCTGAGCTCTGGAAACACCATATATTTT
TRBV5-8,.,.,TRBJ2-7,CASSLGYTSAYEQYF,TGTGCCAGCAGCTTGGGGTATACATCCGCCTACGAGCAGTACTTC
TRBV2,TRBD2,.,TRBJ2-1,CASSGRTSGSNEQFF,TGTGCCAGCAGCGGACGGACTAGCGGGAGTAATGAGCAGTTCTTC
TRBV7-8,TRBD1,.,TRBJ1-6,CASSFTGGTLHF,TGTGCCAGCAGTTTCACAGGGGGAACCCTCCACTTT
TRBV24-1,.,.,TRBJ2-5,CATRGPVGTQYF,TGTGCCACCAGGGGGCCAGTCGGGACCCAGTACTTC
TRBV14,TRBD1,.,TRBJ1-4,CASTRTGTGKLFF,TGTGCCAGCACTAGGACAGGTACAGGAAAACTGTTTTTT
TRBV28,TRBD1,.,TRBJ1-2,CASSSGQGDGYTF,TGTGCCAGCAGTTCCGGACAGGGGGATGGCTACACCTTC
TRBV30,TRBD2,.,TRBJ2-3,CAWREGLAVATDTQYF,TGTGCCTGGAGGGAGGGACTAGCGGTCGCCACAGATACGCAGTATTTT
TRBV10-2,.,.,TRBJ1-5,CASSESRGAQPQHF,TGCGCCAGCAGTGAGTCGCGGGGTGCTCAGCCCCAGCATTTT
TRBV28,.,.,TRBJ2-1,CASGGSYNEQFF,TGTGCTTCCGGGGGATCCTACAATGAGCAGTTCTTC
TRBV3-1/TRBV3-2,.,.,TRBJ1-3,CASSQATNSGNTIYF,TGTGCCAGCAGCCAAGCCACAAACTCTGGAAACACCATATATTTT
TRBV5-1,.,.,TRBJ1-1,CASSFEVPNSAFF,TGCGCCAGCAGCTTCGAAGTGCCCAACTCAGCTTTCTTT
TRBV11-2,.,.,TRBJ2-4,CASSLVAGREAKNIQYF,TGTGCCAGCAGCTTAGTGGCGGGACGGGAAGCCAAAAACATTCAGTACTTC
TRBV27,TRBD2,.,TRBJ2-5,CATALAGVLETQYF,TGTGCCACAGCCCTAGCGGGAGTTTTGGAGACCCAGTACTTC
TRBV29-1,.,.,TRBJ1-1,CSVEGQGYTEAFF,TGCAGCGTTGAAGGTCAGGGTTACACTGAAGCTTTCTTT
TRBV11-2,TRBD1,once,TRBJ1-6,CASSRGRTGPNSPLHF,TGTGCCAGCAGCCGGGGACGGACAGGGCCGAATTCACCCCTCCACTTT
TRBV4-1,TRBD2,.,TRBJ2-3,CASSQGNSGSDTQYF,TGCGCCAGCAGCCAAGGAAATAGCGGGAGCGATACGCAGTATTTT
TRBV19,.,.,TRBJ1-5,CASSKDPGQVHQPQHF,TGTGCCAGTAGTAAAGATCCAGGGCAAGTTCATCAGCCCCAGCATTTT
TRBV3-1/TRBV3-2,.,.,TRBJ1-6,CASSQDTRAGSPLHF,TGTGCCAGCAGCCAAGACACGCGAGCGGGTTCACCCCTCCACTTT
TRBV25-1,TRBD2,few,TRBJ2-5,CASSQLAGRWETQYF,TGTGCCAGCAGCCAGCTAGCGGGAAGATGGGAGACCCAGTACTTC
TRBV27,.,few,TRBJ1-6,CASSSTTGRLNSPLHF,TGTGCCAGCAGTTCCACGACAGGTCGCCTGAATTCACCCCTCCACTTT
TRBV19,.,few,TRBJ1-1,CASSTINRSDRRTEAFF,TGTGCCAGTAGTACAATAAACCGTTCAGACCGGAGGACTGAAGCTTTCTTT
TRBV7-9,.,few,TRBJ1-4,CASSLGVAKEKLFF,TGTGCCAGCAGCTTAGGGGTAGCAAAGGAAAAACTGTTTTTT
TRBV19,.,.,TRBJ2-2,CASSIRGVVTGELFF,TGTGCCAGTAGTATCAGGGGAGTGGTCACCGGGGAGCTGTTTTTT
TRBV4-2,.,.,TRBJ2-1,CASSRSGDNEQFF,TGTGCCAGCAGCCGCTCCGGGGACAATGAGCAGTTCTTC